This is a list of T cell receptor beta chains from one sample in a study of T-cell reconstitution after alpha-beta-depleted transplantation in children. From the PCR reads, TCRdb called clonotypes with MiXCR, one entry per CDR3 protein. The sample shows about 980,000 distinct CDR3 sequences, roughly 29% of them seen only once. The sequencing here drew on PBMCs, mostly from graft donor cells, taken 360 days after TCRalphabeta/CD19-depleted stem cell transplant. Source of these receptors: a boy in the first two years of life who had a stem cell transplant for SCID, so the T cells may come from the graft donor. Each CDR3 is given with its conserved first and last residue. The D gene is left open where the match is weak. The listing skips clone size in some rows; elsewhere it reads once, few, many or a size class.

>TRBV3-1|TRBJ2-5|-|-
CASSHRTQETQYF
TGTGCCAGCAGCCACAGGACCCAAGAGACCCAGTACTTC
>TRBV11-2|TRBJ2-7|few|TRBD2
CATGRLAGVYEQYF
TGTGCCACGGGGCGACTAGCGGGCGTCTACGAGCAGTACTTC
>TRBV29-1|TRBJ2-1|few|-
CSVEPQEVEQFF
TGCAGCGTTGAACCCCAGGAGGTTGAGCAGTTCTTC
>TRBV29-1|TRBJ2-7|-|TRBD1
CSVAQGNGAEQYF
TGCAGCGTAGCACAGGGGAACGGGGCCGAGCAGTACTTC
>TRBV6-2/TRBV6-3|TRBJ2-7|few|-
CASSYDPSWDEQYF
TGTGCCAGCAGTTACGACCCTAGTTGGGACGAGCAGTACTTC
>TRBV2|TRBJ1-1|-|-
CASRRRSGPPNTEAFF
TGTGCCAGCAGAAGAAGATCAGGCCCCCCGAACACTGAAGCTTTCTTT
>TRBV12-3/TRBV12-4|TRBJ1-2|-|TRBD1
CASSSGTGSIKNYGYTF
TGTGCCAGCAGTTCGGGGACAGGGTCGATTAAAAACTATGGCTACACCTTC
>TRBV3-1|TRBJ2-7|-|-
CASSTKVGQVSSYEQYF
TGTGCCAGCAGCACAAAGGTGGGGCAGGTTAGCTCCTACGAGCAGTACTTC
>TRBV19|TRBJ2-1|few|TRBD1
CASSPTGSTNEQFF
TGTGCCAGTAGCCCGACAGGGAGTACGAATGAGCAGTTCTTC
>TRBV5-5|TRBJ2-3|-|TRBD1
CASSQWTGGTDTQYF
TGTGCCAGCAGCCAGTGGACAGGGGGTACAGATACGCAGTATTTT
>TRBV29-1|TRBJ2-6|few|TRBD1
CSVSTGSHSGANVLTF
TGCAGCGTTTCGACAGGGTCCCACTCTGGGGCCAACGTCCTGACTTTC
>TRBV7-2|TRBJ2-7|few|TRBD1
CASSFVVGQGVSYEQYF
TGTGCCAGCAGCTTTGTAGTTGGACAGGGTGTTTCCTACGAGCAGTACTTC
>TRBV27|TRBJ2-7|-|-
CASSLSAAGGYEQYF
TGTGCCAGCAGTTTATCGGCGGCCGGGGGTTACGAGCAGTACTTC
>TRBV4-3|TRBJ2-5|-|TRBD2
CASSQVGTSGFQETQYF
TGCGCCAGCAGCCAAGTTGGGACTAGCGGTTTCCAAGAGACCCAGTACTTC
>TRBV30|TRBJ2-7|-|TRBD1
CAWSMGQGYEQYF
TGTGCCTGGAGCATGGGACAGGGCTACGAGCAGTACTTC
>TRBV10-2|TRBJ2-7|-|TRBD2
CASSESGERGAPYEQYF
TGCGCCAGCAGTGAGAGTGGAGAGCGGGGGGCCCCCTACGAGCAGTACTTC
>TRBV6-2/TRBV6-3|TRBJ1-5|few|-
CASSYRDSSNQPQHF
TGTGCCAGCAGTTACCGCGACAGTAGCAATCAGCCCCAGCATTTT
>TRBV12-3/TRBV12-4|TRBJ2-2|-|TRBD2
CASSLKAGSPNTGELFF
TGTGCCAGCAGTTTAAAAGCGGGGAGCCCCAACACCGGGGAGCTGTTTTTT
>TRBV11-1|TRBJ2-5|-|-
CASSFRDRHDLYQETQYF
TGTGCCAGCAGCTTCCGTGACCGACATGACTTGTACCAAGAGACCCAGTACTTC
>TRBV28|TRBJ2-5|few|TRBD2
CASSTLGGRDQETQYF
TGTGCCAGCAGTACCCTAGGCGGGAGGGACCAAGAGACCCAGTACTTC
>TRBV20-1|TRBJ2-1|few|-
CSARVPEGRYNEQFF
TGCAGTGCTAGAGTACCCGAGGGGCGGTACAATGAGCAGTTCTTC
>TRBV7-8|TRBJ1-3|-|TRBD1
CASSPETGGGRNTIYF
TGTGCCAGCAGCCCAGAGACAGGGGGCGGAAGAAACACCATATATTTT
>TRBV6-1|TRBJ1-4|-|-
CASMGGGSNEKLFF
TGTGCCAGCATGGGGGGAGGCTCTAATGAAAAACTGTTTTTT
>TRBV5-1|TRBJ1-6|few|-
CASSSRAGERSSPLHF
TGCGCCAGCAGCTCCAGGGCGGGGGAAAGGAGTTCACCCCTCCACTTT
>TRBV6-5|TRBJ1-1|few|TRBD1
CASSLDRGADTEAFF
TGTGCCAGCAGTCTGGACAGGGGGGCGGACACTGAAGCTTTCTTT
>TRBV5-1|TRBJ2-2|-|-
CASSSETNTGELFF
TGCGCCAGCAGCTCCGAGACGAACACCGGGGAGCTGTTTTTT
>TRBV7-9|TRBJ2-2|-|-
CASSYTPGELFF
TGTGCCAGCAGCTACACGCCCGGGGAGCTGTTTTTT
>TRBV6-2/TRBV6-3|TRBJ2-7|-|TRBD1
CASTGTGVYEQYF
TGTGCCAGCACCGGGACAGGGGTATACGAGCAGTACTTC
>TRBV20-1|TRBJ2-7|-|-
CSARRQRTVSYEQYF
TGCAGTGCTAGACGGCAAAGGACGGTCTCCTACGAGCAGTACTTC
>TRBV5-1|TRBJ2-2|-|TRBD1
CATWTGVNTGELFF
TGCGCCACCTGGACAGGGGTGAACACCGGGGAGCTGTTTTTT
>TRBV7-2|TRBJ1-5|few|-
CASSLMGQVRPQHF
TGTGCCAGCAGCTTAATGGGCCAGGTCCGGCCCCAGCATTTT
>TRBV6-1|TRBJ2-3|-|TRBD2
CASSDFGGDPTDTQYF
TGTGCCAGCAGTGATTTTGGGGGGGACCCTACAGATACGCAGTATTTT
>TRBV27|TRBJ1-2|-|-
CASSLSPNYGYTF
TGTGCCAGCAGTTTATCCCCTAACTATGGCTACACCTTC
>TRBV5-1|TRBJ2-7|-|TRBD1
CASSWTGGESYEQYF
TGCGCCAGCAGCTGGACAGGGGGCGAATCCTACGAGCAGTACTTC
>TRBV7-2|TRBJ2-7|-|TRBD2
CASSMGGVAYEQYF
TGTGCCAGCAGCATGGGGGGGGTCGCCTACGAGCAGTACTTC
>TRBV3-1|TRBJ1-5|-|-
CASSLLSSAQPQHF
TGTGCCAGCAGCCTCCTAAGCTCGGCTCAGCCCCAGCATTTT
>TRBV7-3|TRBJ2-5|-|-
CASSSYIFGETQYF
TGTGCCAGCAGCTCCTACATCTTCGGAGAGACCCAGTACTTC
>TRBV6-5|TRBJ1-2|few|TRBD1
CASSYSRQGGHIYGYTF
TGTGCCAGCAGTTACTCGAGGCAGGGGGGCCACATATATGGCTACACCTTC
>TRBV4-2|TRBJ2-3|-|TRBD2
CASSQAPPTGTRADTQYF
TGTGCCAGCAGCCAAGCACCACCAACCGGGACTAGGGCAGATACGCAGTATTTT
>TRBV5-1|TRBJ1-1|-|-
CASKRGGFYTEAFF
TGCGCCAGCAAAAGGGGAGGGTTTTACACTGAAGCTTTCTTT
>TRBV9|TRBJ1-2|-|-
CASSPGTQNGYTF
TGTGCCAGCAGCCCCGGGACACAAAATGGCTACACCTTC
>TRBV29-1|TRBJ1-1|few|-
CSVEIRGLGEAFF
TGCAGCGTTGAGATCAGAGGTCTCGGGGAAGCTTTCTTT
>TRBV5-1|TRBJ1-1|once|-
CASSFVPRAGLRNTEAFF
TGCGCCAGCAGCTTCGTCCCTAGGGCCGGCCTCCGAAACACTGAAGCTTTCTTT
>TRBV9|TRBJ2-1|-|-
CASSGGRGGPLGNEQFF
TGTGCCAGCAGCGGAGGGAGGGGGGGACCCCTCGGCAATGAGCAGTTCTTC
>TRBV5-1|TRBJ2-1|-|TRBD2
CASSRGEWSGAFSYNEQFF
TGCGCCAGCAGCCGTGGTGAGTGGAGCGGGGCCTTCTCCTACAATGAGCAGTTCTTC
>TRBV12-3/TRBV12-4|TRBJ2-3|few|TRBD2
CASSFSRLAGDTDTQYF
TGTGCCAGCAGTTTCTCCAGACTAGCGGGGGACACAGATACGCAGTATTTT
>TRBV24-1|TRBJ2-1|-|-
CATSDTGIPYNEQFF
TGTGCCACCAGTGATACGGGTATTCCCTACAATGAGCAGTTCTTC
>TRBV4-2|TRBJ2-7|-|-
CASSQDSGKPYEQYF
TGTGCCAGCAGCCAAGATAGTGGTAAGCCCTACGAGCAGTACTTC